This entry concerns a single T cell receptor (beta chain). This specimen comes from a study of control samples from healthy donors and cancer patients. Sequencing was performed with immunoSEQ multiplex PCR; in TCRdb, only in-frame clones are kept and a portion is missing. The data hold around 130,000 clones, with more than 70% observed a single time. Germline lookup yields CDR1 MNHEY and CDR2 SVGAGI. The CDR3 totals 12 residues. Losses at the gene ends were 6 bases for V and 10 bases for J; bases not matched to a gene: 5. This sequence was found in a man in his forties or fifties in good health. Sample: blood. V usage is TRBV6-5 and J usage is TRBJ2-1; TRBD2 matches 8 bases. DNA for the CDR3: TGTGCCAGCAGCTCTACTAGCGGAGAGCAGTTCTTC. Translating gives CASSSTSGEQFF.